This T cell receptor (beta chain) was sequenced for a study of shared clonotypes between healthy human individuals. Looking at the study overall: Sampling drew on donors who were a couple of women and a few men aged 18 to 49.

Details on this clone: Its antigen is currently unknown.

Unsorted PBMC DNA sequencing spanned ten immunoSEQ deep assay plates. Assay used: immunoSEQ multiplex PCR; TCRdb lists only in-frame clones, some missing. There are roughly 510,000 clones in the sample; almost 80% occur only once, and approximately 12% lies in the top ten. Trimming cost V 7 bases and J 10 bases; bases outside gene matches: 14. The CDR3 extends over 14 amino acids. CDR1 is MNHNS, CDR2 SASEGT, per germline. Findings and caveats of the study: Since donors were few, the genetic and exposure-history diversity represented was limited.

The sequence derives from a woman aged 35 to 49 in good health. Some clones in this sample may be carry-over from other donors' samples. Sequences were obtained from PBMCs. The chain uses TRBV6-1 and TRBJ2-7, with TRBD1 matching over 9 bases. DNA of the CDR3: TGTGCCAGCATCCTAGGGGGGGACAGGGAACAACAGTACTTC. Translated, it gives CASILGGDREQQYF.